This is a list of T cell receptor beta chains from one sample in a study of T cells after yellow fever vaccination. TCRdb reanalysed the 5' RACE reads using MiXCR and keeps one entry per CDR3 protein. The sample lists 500,000 to 650,000 distinct CDR3 sequences, 9% to 15% occurring once. This sample comprised PBMCs, obtained on the day of the yellow fever booster vaccination. All receptors come from a man aged 25 to 40 who received the YFV17D yellow fever vaccine. Both conserved end residues are part of each CDR3. Each record gives: D gene, J gene, clone size, V gene, CDR3 DNA, CDR3 protein. The D gene is left open where the match is weak. The listing skips clone size in some rows; elsewhere it reads once, few, many or a size class.

TRBD2,TRBJ2-7,few,TRBV5-1,TGCGCCAGCAGCTTGGGGCGGACTAGCGGGAGGGCCTACGAGCAGTACTTC,CASSLGRTSGRAYEQYF
NA,TRBJ2-1,few,TRBV5-1,TGCGCGTCCTCGATGGAGTTTTTTTACAATGAGCAGTTCTTC,CASSMEFFYNEQFF
TRBD2,TRBJ2-3,few,TRBV27,TGTGCCAGCAGTTTAACTACTAGCGGGCGAGATACGCAGTATTTT,CASSLTTSGRDTQYF
NA,TRBJ2-6,NA,TRBV7-6,TGTGCCATTAGGGGAGGTCACTCTGGGGCCAACGTCCTGACTTTC,CAIRGGHSGANVLTF
TRBD1,TRBJ2-1,NA,TRBV20-1,TGCGGATTTCCGGGACAGGGGCACAATGAGCAGTTCTTC,CGFPGQGHNEQFF
TRBD1,TRBJ2-5,NA,TRBV7-6,TGTGCCAGCAGCTCACAGGGGGCAATCGAGACCCAGTACTTC,CASSSQGAIETQYF
TRBD2,TRBJ2-1,NA,TRBV20-1,TGCAGTGCTAGAACCGGGACTAGCGGGAGTCGGAATGAGCAGTTCTTC,CSARTGTSGSRNEQFF
NA,TRBJ1-4,NA,TRBV5-1,TGCGCCAGCAGCTTGTCTGGGAGGGGGAATGAAAAACTGTTTTTT,CASSLSGRGNEKLFF
NA,TRBJ2-7,few,TRBV5-1,TGCGCCAGCAGCTTGCAAGTCCGGGTTCAGGGGATTTTTTACGAGCAGTACTTC,CASSLQVRVQGIFYEQYF
NA,TRBJ1-4,NA,TRBV18,TGTGCCAGCTCGAAAATGGAGGCGGAAAAACTGTTTTTT,CASSKMEAEKLFF
TRBD1,TRBJ2-2,NA,TRBV5-6,TGTGCCAGCAGCTTCTTCCAGGGGGCGCCGGACACCGGGGAGCTGTTTTTT,CASSFFQGAPDTGELFF
NA,TRBJ1-2,many,TRBV12-3/TRBV12-4,TGTGCCAGCACCCCTAATTGGGGGGTGGATTATGGCTACACCTTC,CASTPNWGVDYGYTF
NA,TRBJ2-1,few,TRBV9,TGTGCCAGCAGCGCCGAGAGTAGCGGATCCAATGAGCAGTTCTTC,CASSAESSGSNEQFF
NA,TRBJ2-3,NA,TRBV29-1,TGCAGCGTTGCCATCAGCAACACAGATACGCAGTATTTT,CSVAISNTDTQYF
NA,TRBJ2-7,NA,TRBV7-2,TGTGCCAGCAGCTTCCGGGACAACCCCGGCTACGAGCAGTACTTC,CASSFRDNPGYEQYF
NA,TRBJ2-5,few,TRBV20-1,TGCAGTGCGAGAGGGGAGGTAGAGACCCAGTACTTC,CSARGEVETQYF
TRBD2,TRBJ2-2,few,TRBV30,TGTGCCTGGAGTCCACTTAAAACGGGACTAGCGGGAGATGAGCTGTTTTTT,CAWSPLKTGLAGDELFF
NA,TRBJ2-5,NA,TRBV7-9,TGTGCCAGCAGCTTAGTGGGGGCAGGGTTGCAGACCCAGTACTTC,CASSLVGAGLQTQYF
NA,TRBJ1-1,NA,TRBV20-1,TGCAGTGCTAGATGGGGGCTGGCTGAAGCTTTCTTT,CSARWGLAEAFF
NA,TRBJ1-1,few,TRBV25-1,TGTGCCAGCAGTGCCGATAGAGGAGTGTTTCGGAGAACTGAAGCTTTCTTT,CASSADRGVFRRTEAFF
NA,TRBJ2-1,many,TRBV7-3,TGTGCCAGCAGCTTGTCCGGGGGTAGGGGGAATGAGCAGTTCTTC,CASSLSGGRGNEQFF
TRBD2,TRBJ2-1,many,TRBV20-1,TGCAGTGCTAGATCGACTAGCAGTTGGTACAATGAGCAGTTCTTC,CSARSTSSWYNEQFF
TRBD2,TRBJ2-1,NA,TRBV20-1,TGCAGTGCTACCCCGCCGGGAGGCTACAATGAGCAGTTCTTC,CSATPPGGYNEQFF
TRBD1,TRBJ2-5,NA,TRBV7-2,TGTGCCAGCAGCTTAGGTGTCCGACAGGGGGCGAGGGAGACCCAGTACTTC,CASSLGVRQGARETQYF
NA,TRBJ2-1,few,TRBV30,TGTGCCTGGAACCACAGGGCCCCTCCCCGTGAGCAGTTCTTC,CAWNHRAPPREQFF
NA,TRBJ2-7,NA,TRBV14,TGTGCCAGCAGCCGCAACTTACCCTACGAGCAGTACTTC,CASSRNLPYEQYF
TRBD2,TRBJ2-7,few,TRBV27,TGTGCCAGCAGTTTATCGACGACGGGACTAGGCCGGTACGAGCAGTACTTC,CASSLSTTGLGRYEQYF
TRBD2,TRBJ2-5,NA,TRBV11-3,TGTGCCAGCAGCTCAGCGACGGGGGGGGCAGAGACCCAGTACTTC,CASSSATGGAETQYF
NA,TRBJ2-5,NA,TRBV19,TGTGCCAGTAGTCAGCGGGTTTCGGATCGGGAGACCCAGTACTTC,CASSQRVSDRETQYF
TRBD1,TRBJ1-2,NA,TRBV6-1,TGTGCCAGCAGCGATTCCGGGACAGGCAACAGATGGGGTGGCTACACCTTC,CASSDSGTGNRWGGYTF
TRBD1,TRBJ2-7,few,TRBV7-9,TGTGCCAGCAGCCCGTTGGGGGACAGATACGAGCAGTACTTC,CASSPLGDRYEQYF
NA,TRBJ1-5,NA,TRBV7-9,TGTGCCAGCAGCTCCTCCCGGGCTAGCAATCAGCCCCAGCATTTT,CASSSSRASNQPQHF
NA,TRBJ1-3,NA,TRBV11-1,TGTGCCAGCAGCTTAGGACCGGAGGGAGGCGGCAACTCTGGAAACACCATATATTTT,CASSLGPEGGGNSGNTIYF
NA,TRBJ2-4,few,TRBV19,TGTGCCAGTAGTACCCCCCCCGCGGGAGCCAAAAACATTCAGTACTTC,CASSTPPAGAKNIQYF
TRBD2,TRBJ2-7,NA,TRBV13,TGTGCCAGCAGCTTATGGAGTAGCGGGAGGGTTAACGAGCAGTACTTC,CASSLWSSGRVNEQYF
NA,TRBJ2-1,NA,TRBV9,TGTGCCAGCAGCCGCTTTGGCGGGAATGAGCAGTTCTTC,CASSRFGGNEQFF
NA,TRBJ2-3,NA,TRBV29-1,TGCAGCGCTGGACCTAATACGCAGTATTTT,CSAGPNTQYF
TRBD1,TRBJ2-1,few,TRBV20-1,TGCAGTGCTAGTGAGGGGGCATGGAATGAGCAGTTCTTC,CSASEGAWNEQFF
TRBD2,TRBJ2-1,NA,TRBV4-2,TGTGCCAGCAGCCACCTCGGACTAGCGGAAGCCCCTTACAATGAGCAGTTCTTC,CASSHLGLAEAPYNEQFF
NA,TRBJ2-5,few,TRBV6-2/TRBV6-3,TGTGCCAGCAGTTACTCGTTGGAGACCCAGTACTTC,CASSYSLETQYF
NA,TRBJ1-4,NA,TRBV6-1,TGTGCCAGCAGTGGGGTAATAAGAGAAAAACTGTTTTTT,CASSGVIREKLFF
TRBD2,TRBJ2-4,NA,TRBV4-3,TGCGCCAGCAGCCAATCAGCGGGAGGCCAAAAACTAGCCAAAAACATTCAGTACTTC,CASSQSAGGQKLAKNIQYF
NA,TRBJ2-2,few,TRBV5-1,TGCGCCAGCAGCTCTTCTAGCACCGGGGAGCTGTTTTTT,CASSSSSTGELFF
NA,TRBJ2-1,NA,TRBV7-2,TGTGCCAGCAGCTTATTAGGGACCCACAATGAGCAGTTCTTC,CASSLLGTHNEQFF
TRBD1,TRBJ2-7,few,TRBV12-3/TRBV12-4,TGTGCCAGCAGTTTCGGGACAGGGAGGTACGAGCAGTACTTC,CASSFGTGRYEQYF
TRBD2,TRBJ2-2,NA,TRBV19,TGTGCCAGTAGTATCCGACTAGCGGGAGGCGGGGAGCTGTTTTTT,CASSIRLAGGGELFF
NA,TRBJ2-3,many,TRBV7-9,TGTGCCAGCAGCTTAGGGCAGCCTTCCACAGATACGCAGTATTTT,CASSLGQPSTDTQYF
TRBD1,TRBJ2-5,few,TRBV24-1,TGTGCCACCAGTGATTACCGGGACAGGGGGCGAGAGACCCAGTACTTC,CATSDYRDRGRETQYF
TRBD1,TRBJ1-2,NA,TRBV5-4,TGTGCCAGCAGCTTAGCCGGGACAGGGTTCTATGGCTACACCTTC,CASSLAGTGFYGYTF
TRBD2,TRBJ2-5,few,TRBV5-5,TGTGCCAGCAGCTTAGCACCGACTAGCGGGGAGACCCAGTACTTC,CASSLAPTSGETQYF
NA,TRBJ1-5,few,TRBV15,TGTGCCACCAGCGGGCAGGGGTTGGAGCCCCAGCATTTT,CATSGQGLEPQHF